These T cell receptor beta chains were read from a single sample in a study of cytotoxic CD8 clonotypes in ibrutinib-treated CLL. Produced via immunoSEQ multiplex PCR; TCRdb's table is partial and in-frame only. The repertoire consists of 20,000 to 25,000 clones, with over 65% occurring once and the leading ten covering about 45%. The sequencing here drew on PBMCs, taken after 12 months of ibrutinib treatment. These receptors were taken from a human donor with chronic lymphocytic leukemia. CDR3s include the opening cysteine and the closing phenylalanine or tryptophan. Fields, in order: clone size, J gene, V gene, D gene, CDR3 protein, CDR3 DNA. D genes are given only for firm matches. A clone size is listed for some rows: how often the clone was seen (once, few, many), or a class if it is expanded.

abundance: NA; j_gene: TRBJ2-1; v_gene: TRBV30; d_gene: TRBD2; CDR3aa: CARQTSGGPLEQFF; CDR3nt: TGTGCCCGACAGACTAGCGGGGGGCCGCTCGAGCAGTTCTTC
abundance: few; j_gene: TRBJ2-7; v_gene: TRBV27; d_gene: NA; CDR3aa: CASRPTRRWPYEQYF; CDR3nt: TGTGCCAGCAGACCGACGAGGCGATGGCCCTACGAGCAGTACTTC
abundance: NA; j_gene: TRBJ1-3; v_gene: TRBV7-8; d_gene: NA; CDR3aa: CAPGRSNGNTIYF; CDR3nt: TGTGCCCCCGGCCGGTCGAATGGAAACACCATATATTTT
abundance: NA; j_gene: TRBJ2-3; v_gene: TRBV19; d_gene: NA; CDR3aa: CASSENHGTDTQYF; CDR3nt: TGTGCCAGTAGTGAGAACCATGGCACAGATACGCAGTATTTT
abundance: NA; j_gene: TRBJ2-3; v_gene: TRBV2; d_gene: NA; CDR3aa: CASSVRTARGDTQYF; CDR3nt: TGTGCCAGCAGTGTCAGGACAGCGAGGGGGGATACGCAGTATTTT
abundance: medium-sized; j_gene: TRBJ1-3; v_gene: TRBV20-1; d_gene: NA; CDR3aa: CSAAPGNTIYF; CDR3nt: TGCAGTGCAGCTCCTGGAAACACCATATATTTT
abundance: NA; j_gene: TRBJ1-2; v_gene: TRBV30; d_gene: TRBD1; CDR3aa: CAWSRTGEVGYTF; CDR3nt: TGTGCCTGGAGTCGAACAGGGGAGGTTGGCTACACCTTC
abundance: NA; j_gene: TRBJ2-3; v_gene: TRBV9; d_gene: TRBD1; CDR3aa: CASSVGSGGRDTQYF; CDR3nt: TGTGCCAGCAGCGTAGGGTCAGGGGGCAGGGATACGCAGTATTTT
abundance: NA; j_gene: TRBJ2-3; v_gene: TRBV28; d_gene: TRBD2; CDR3aa: CASSSAGGPDTQYF; CDR3nt: TGTGCCAGCAGTTCAGCGGGGGGGCCGGATACGCAGTATTTT
abundance: NA; j_gene: TRBJ2-1; v_gene: TRBV9; d_gene: TRBD2; CDR3aa: CASSPQPLAGVNNEQFF; CDR3nt: TGTGCCAGCAGCCCTCAGCCGCTAGCGGGGGTTAACAATGAGCAGTTCTTC
abundance: few; j_gene: TRBJ1-1; v_gene: TRBV20-1; d_gene: NA; CDR3aa: CSARDRIEAFF; CDR3nt: TGCAGTGCTAGAGATCGCATAGAGGCTTTCTTT
abundance: NA; j_gene: TRBJ2-2; v_gene: TRBV9; d_gene: NA; CDR3aa: CASNSGTANTGELFF; CDR3nt: TGTGCCAGCAACTCAGGGACGGCGAACACCGGGGAGCTGTTTTTT
abundance: few; j_gene: TRBJ2-2; v_gene: TRBV16; d_gene: NA; CDR3aa: CASSQQGTGELFF; CDR3nt: TGTGCCAGCAGCCAACAGGGGACCGGGGAGCTGTTTTTT
abundance: NA; j_gene: TRBJ1-5; v_gene: TRBV6-5; d_gene: NA; CDR3aa: CATGSGNQPQHF; CDR3nt: TGTGCCACCGGTTCGGGCAATCAGCCCCAGCATTTT
abundance: few; j_gene: TRBJ1-2; v_gene: TRBV6-5; d_gene: NA; CDR3aa: CASSYSDVVGYTF; CDR3nt: TGTGCCAGCAGTTACTCTGACGTTGTTGGCTACACCTTC
abundance: NA; j_gene: TRBJ2-7; v_gene: TRBV2; d_gene: NA; CDR3aa: CASSVGRGLANEQYF; CDR3nt: TGTGCCAGCAGTGTGGGCCGGGGCCTGGCCAACGAGCAGTACTTC
abundance: once; j_gene: TRBJ2-7; v_gene: TRBV28; d_gene: NA; CDR3aa: CASRQGSIYEQYF; CDR3nt: TGTGCCAGCAGACAGGGTTCAATCTACGAGCAGTACTTC
abundance: NA; j_gene: TRBJ2-1; v_gene: TRBV4-1; d_gene: NA; CDR3aa: CASRCYCGDRRRDKSEFF; CDR3nt: TGCGCCAGCCGTTGTTATTGCGGGGACAGAAGAAGAGATAAGTCTGAGTTCTTC
abundance: once; j_gene: TRBJ2-1; v_gene: TRBV5-1; d_gene: TRBD2; CDR3aa: CASSSLAADGYNEQFF; CDR3nt: TGCGCCAGCAGTTCACTAGCGGCCGATGGCTACAATGAGCAGTTCTTC
abundance: NA; j_gene: TRBJ2-2; v_gene: TRBV13; d_gene: NA; CDR3aa: CASSFNAGELFF; CDR3nt: TGTGCCAGCAGCTTTAATGCCGGGGAGCTGTTTTTT
abundance: NA; j_gene: TRBJ2-1; v_gene: TRBV5-1; d_gene: TRBD1; CDR3aa: CASSLGTNRGEQFF; CDR3nt: TGCGCCAGCAGCTTGGGGACAAACAGGGGCGAGCAGTTCTTC
abundance: NA; j_gene: TRBJ2-5; v_gene: TRBV5-1; d_gene: NA; CDR3aa: CASSMGDITGGETQYF; CDR3nt: TGCGCCAGCAGCATGGGGGACATCACTGGAGGAGAGACCCAGTACTTC
abundance: NA; j_gene: TRBJ2-3; v_gene: TRBV11-3; d_gene: TRBD2; CDR3aa: CASSSRGGADTQYF; CDR3nt: TGTGCCAGCAGCTCCCGGGGGGGGGCAGATACGCAGTATTTT
abundance: NA; j_gene: TRBJ1-2; v_gene: TRBV20-1; d_gene: NA; CDR3aa: CSSGEGGYTF; CDR3nt: TGCAGTTCAGGGGAGGGTGGCTACACCTTC
abundance: NA; j_gene: TRBJ2-5; v_gene: TRBV7-2; d_gene: TRBD2; CDR3aa: CASSLRLAGAQETQYF; CDR3nt: TGTGCCAGCAGCTTAAGGCTAGCGGGGGCACAAGAGACCCAGTACTTC
abundance: NA; j_gene: TRBJ1-2; v_gene: TRBV7-2; d_gene: NA; CDR3aa: CASSSGADPNYGYTF; CDR3nt: TGTGCCAGCAGCTCCGGGGCAGATCCTAACTATGGCTACACCTTC
abundance: few; j_gene: TRBJ2-2; v_gene: TRBV19; d_gene: NA; CDR3aa: CASSISWTVNTGELFF; CDR3nt: TGTGCCAGTAGTATCAGTTGGACAGTGAACACCGGGGAGCTGTTTTTT
abundance: once; j_gene: TRBJ2-1; v_gene: TRBV5-1; d_gene: NA; CDR3aa: CASSSWDISSYNEQFF; CDR3nt: TGCGCCAGCAGCTCGTGGGACATTTCCTCCTACAATGAGCAGTTCTTC
abundance: NA; j_gene: TRBJ2-7; v_gene: TRBV13; d_gene: TRBD2; CDR3aa: CASSPGTSFYEQYF; CDR3nt: TGTGCCAGCAGCCCCGGGACTAGCTTCTACGAGCAGTACTTC
abundance: NA; j_gene: TRBJ1-4; v_gene: TRBV19; d_gene: TRBD1; CDR3aa: CASSPTGKEKLFF; CDR3nt: TGTGCCAGTAGTCCGACAGGGAAGGAAAAACTGTTTTTT
abundance: few; j_gene: TRBJ2-3; v_gene: TRBV19; d_gene: NA; CDR3aa: CASIGETDTQYF; CDR3nt: TGTGCCAGTATTGGGGAGACAGATACGCAGTATTTT
abundance: NA; j_gene: TRBJ1-2; v_gene: TRBV7-3; d_gene: NA; CDR3aa: CASSPGTLGDYGYTF; CDR3nt: TGTGCCAGCAGCCCCGGGACACTGGGGGACTATGGCTACACCTTC
abundance: NA; j_gene: TRBJ2-3; v_gene: TRBV19; d_gene: TRBD1; CDR3aa: CASSADRETDTQYF; CDR3nt: TGTGCCAGTAGTGCGGACAGGGAGACAGATACGCAGTATTTT
abundance: NA; j_gene: TRBJ1-1; v_gene: TRBV10-2; d_gene: NA; CDR3aa: CASSDPNTEAFF; CDR3nt: TGCGCCAGCAGCGATCCGAACACTGAAGCTTTCTTT
abundance: NA; j_gene: TRBJ2-2; v_gene: TRBV4-3; d_gene: NA; CDR3aa: CASSQDPQGGELFF; CDR3nt: TGCGCCAGCAGCCAAGATCCTCAAGGAGGGGAGCTGTTTTTT
abundance: NA; j_gene: TRBJ2-2; v_gene: TRBV7-7; d_gene: NA; CDR3aa: CASSPRGGSAGELFF; CDR3nt: TGTGCTAGCAGCCCCCGAGGGGGGAGTGCCGGGGAGCTGTTTTTT
abundance: NA; j_gene: TRBJ2-5; v_gene: TRBV6-5; d_gene: NA; CDR3aa: CASSYSDGETQYF; CDR3nt: TGTGCCAGCAGTTACTCGGATGGAGAGACCCAGTACTTC
abundance: few; j_gene: TRBJ2-7; v_gene: TRBV28; d_gene: NA; CDR3aa: CASSKGSYEQYF; CDR3nt: TGTGCCAGCAGTAAGGGTTCGTACGAGCAGTACTTC
abundance: NA; j_gene: TRBJ2-3; v_gene: TRBV7-8; d_gene: TRBD2; CDR3aa: CASSLEVAGGLISSTDTQYF; CDR3nt: TGTGCCAGCAGCTTAGAGGTAGCGGGGGGCCTCATATCTAGCACAGATACGCAGTATTTT
abundance: NA; j_gene: TRBJ1-5; v_gene: TRBV6-5; d_gene: NA; CDR3aa: CASRGREASNQPQHF; CDR3nt: TGTGCCAGCAGGGGCAGGGAGGCGAGCAATCAGCCCCAGCATTTT
abundance: few; j_gene: TRBJ2-7; v_gene: TRBV29-1; d_gene: TRBD1; CDR3aa: CSVRQGSYEQYF; CDR3nt: TGCAGCGTCCGACAGGGCTCCTACGAGCAGTACTTC
abundance: NA; j_gene: TRBJ1-4; v_gene: TRBV30; d_gene: NA; CDR3aa: CAWTGEFVTNEKLFF; CDR3nt: TGTGCCTGGACAGGGGAATTCGTTACTAATGAAAAACTGTTTTTT
abundance: few; j_gene: TRBJ2-7; v_gene: TRBV29-1; d_gene: NA; CDR3aa: CSVRQGGNYEQYF; CDR3nt: TGCAGCGTCAGACAGGGAGGAAACTACGAGCAGTACTTC
abundance: NA; j_gene: TRBJ2-7; v_gene: TRBV28; d_gene: NA; CDR3aa: CASSFTRTSSYEQYF; CDR3nt: TGTGCCAGCAGTTTTACCCGGACATCTTCCTACGAGCAGTACTTC
abundance: few; j_gene: TRBJ1-3; v_gene: TRBV7-8; d_gene: NA; CDR3aa: CASSLGGSSGNTIYF; CDR3nt: TGTGCCAGCAGCTTAGGCGGGAGCTCTGGAAACACCATATATTTT
abundance: NA; j_gene: TRBJ2-3; v_gene: TRBV11-1; d_gene: TRBD2; CDR3aa: CASSPRLAGVSTDTQYF; CDR3nt: TGTGCCAGCAGCCCTCGACTAGCGGGGGTTTCCACAGATACGCAGTATTTT
abundance: NA; j_gene: TRBJ2-2; v_gene: TRBV30; d_gene: NA; CDR3aa: CAWSVKQGGTGELFF; CDR3nt: TGTGCCTGGAGTGTAAAACAGGGGGGGACCGGGGAGCTGTTTTTT
abundance: NA; j_gene: TRBJ2-5; v_gene: TRBV29-1; d_gene: NA; CDR3aa: CSVVIAGQETQYF; CDR3nt: TGCAGCGTTGTAATTGCAGGTCAAGAGACCCAGTACTTC
abundance: few; j_gene: TRBJ2-5; v_gene: TRBV28; d_gene: NA; CDR3aa: CASSFGYAGANQETQYF; CDR3nt: TGTGCCAGCAGTTTTGGCTATGCGGGGGCTAACCAAGAGACCCAGTACTTC
abundance: few; j_gene: TRBJ2-5; v_gene: TRBV19; d_gene: NA; CDR3aa: CASSPDRGERETQYF; CDR3nt: TGTGCCAGTAGTCCCGACCGGGGTGAGCGGGAGACCCAGTACTTC
abundance: NA; j_gene: TRBJ2-7; v_gene: TRBV27; d_gene: NA; CDR3aa: CASSRIGVYEQYF; CDR3nt: TGTGCCAGCAGCCGGATAGGGGTCTACGAGCAGTACTTC
abundance: NA; j_gene: TRBJ2-1; v_gene: TRBV4-2; d_gene: TRBD2; CDR3aa: CASSQVVRGGADEQFF; CDR3nt: TGTGCCAGCAGCCAAGTCGTCCGCGGGGGGGCGGATGAGCAGTTCTTC